Below are 24 T cell receptor beta chains sequenced from a single sample in a study of tissue T cells after allogeneic stem cell transplantation. The protocol was immunoSEQ multiplex PCR, while the TCRdb copy is restricted to in-frame clones and leaves out a portion. The data hold some 6,300 clones, with approximately 50% observed a single time. Time point: mouse harvest day 7 after allogeneic transplant. The graft held 10^6 splenic CD5+ T cells and 10^7 T-cell-depleted bone marrow cells. Material: gut tissue. The receptors derive from a female BALB/c mouse given C57BL/6 T cells with graft-versus-host disease after an allogeneic hematopoietic cell transplant.

As for this clone: These gene names are mouse names. The read ends 1 residue before the CDR3 terminus; that terminus is restored from the germline J gene. The chain couples TRBV26 to TRBJ1-3; no firm D call. Germline lookup yields CDR1 KGHPV and CDR2 FQNQEV (reference sequence). CDR3 length: 14 residues. Trimming left V 1 base short and J 0 bases short, with 4 bases between. The CDR3 sequence: CASSLYGSGNTLYF. Incomplete CDR3 DNA: TGTGCCAGCAGTCTGTACGGTTCTGGAAATACGCTCTAT.

About this clone: Mouse names are used for the genes. The read terminates 1 residue before the CDR3 end, so the remaining end is supplied by the germline J gene. The chain uses TRBV13-1 and TRBJ2-1, with TRBD2 as a possible D gene (5 bases). The CDR3 has 14 amino acids. V gave up 1 base and J gave up 1 base, with 6 bases separating them. Germline CDR1 NSHNY, CDR2 SYGAGN. Incomplete CDR3 DNA: TGTGCCAGCAGTGATATGGGGAACTATGCTGAGCAGTTC. Encoded protein: CASSDMGNYAEQF. The entire CDR3 protein reads CASSDMGNYAEQFF.

Points on this clone: Gene names and germline refer to mouse. The read falls 1 residue short of the CDR3 end, and the missing part is taken from the germline J gene. The chain links TRBV26 to TRBJ1-5; D might be TRBD1 (5 bases). This CDR3 contains 14 residues. Trimming shortened V by 0 bases and J by 3 bases, and 6 bases separated the two germline ends. Per the germline V gene, CDR1 is KGHPV and CDR2 is FQNQEV (reference sequence). This CDR3 is CASSLSGGNQAPLF. The sequenced CDR3 bases are TGTGCCAGCAGTCTGTCCGGGGGCAACCAGGCTCCGCTT.

Comments on this clone: Genes and germline come from the mouse. The read stops 1 residue short of the end of the CDR3; the missing end is completed from the germline J gene. The chain carries TRBV24 and TRBJ1-5; the D gene is possibly TRBD1 (5 bases). Trimming shortened V by 0 bases and J by 0 bases, and 9 bases separated the two germline ends. The germline V gene encodes CDR1 KGHTA and CDR2 FRNEEI. This CDR3 has 16 residues. The CDR3 is CASSLYRQLNNQAPLF. The sequenced CDR3 bases are TGTGCCAGCAGTCTGTATAGACAGCTTAACAACCAGGCTCCGCTT.

There are a few counts of this clone. Gene names refer to mouse genes. The read is 1 residue too short to cover the CDR3 end, so that end is filled in from the germline J gene. V is TRBV13-1 and J is TRBJ2-7; D may be TRBD1 (5 bases). The germline V gene has CDR1 NSHNY and CDR2 SYGAGN. V was shortened by 3 bases and J by 1 base, with 5 bases between the two germline ends. The CDR3 extends over 12 amino acids. The CDR3: CASSGTSYEQYF. The CDR3 bases that were read are TGTGCCAGCAGTGGGACATCCTATGAACAGTAC.

As concerns this clone: Germline and genes here are mouse. The read terminates 1 residue ahead of where the CDR3 ends, so the germline J gene completes it. The chain combines TRBV26 with TRBJ1-1; TRBD1 is a possible D gene (6 bases). The CDR3 extends over 12 amino acids. V gave up 2 bases and J gave up 7 bases, with 8 bases separating them. From germline, CDR1 is KGHPV and CDR2 FQNQEV (reference sequence). CDR3 bases read: TGTGCCAGCAGTCTGAGGGGGGGAGAAGTCTTC. Its protein product is CASSLRGGEVF. The whole CDR3 reads CASSLRGGEVFF. Full variable domain (remainder filled in from reference TRBV26 and TRBJ1-1): NSKVIQTPRYLVKGQGQKAKMRCIPEKGHPVVFWYQQNKNNEFKFLINFQNQEVLQQIDMTEKRFSAECPSNSPCSLEIQSSEAGDSALYLCASSLRGGEVFFGKGTRLTVV.

As concerns this clone: The genes and germline here are from mouse. The DNA ends 1 residue before the CDR3 does, and the rest of the CDR3 is filled in from the germline J gene. The rearrangement links TRBV23 to TRBJ2-4; the DNA was not used to check the table's D call, TRBD2. The germline V gene encodes CDR1 KGHTA and CDR2 FQNQQP. CDR3 length equals 13 residues. The CDR3 here is CSSSPSSQNTLYF. The covered CDR3 bases are TGCTCCAGCAGTCCTTCTAGTCAAAACACCTTGTAC.

With respect to this clone: All gene names here are mouse names. The read ends 1 residue before the CDR3 terminus; that terminus is restored from the germline J gene. The V gene is TRBV13-2, the J gene TRBJ2-4, with 7 bases identical to TRBD1. Trimming cost V 2 bases and J 4 bases; bases outside gene matches: 4. Germline V gene lookup returns CDR1 NNHNN and CDR2 SYGAGS (reference sequence). This CDR3 has 14 amino acids. The CDR3 reads CASGEPGQKNTLYF. CDR3 bases read: TGTGCCAGCGGTGAACCGGGACAGAAAAACACCTTGTAC.

Concerning this clone: Mouse gene names and germline throughout. The DNA read from the CDR3 is TGTGCCAGCAGTCTGTACGGCCAAGACACCCAGTAC. Translating it yields CASSLYGQDTQY. The complete CDR3 reads CASSLYGQDTQYF. The chain carries TRBV26 and TRBJ2-5, with D unresolved. The read is 1 residue too short to cover the CDR3 end, so that end is filled in from the germline J gene. The germline V gene has CDR1 KGHPV and CDR2 FQNQEV (reference sequence). CDR3 size: 13 residues. Trimming left V 1 base short and J 2 bases short, with 4 bases between.

Details on this clone: The listed genes are named as in mouse. The sequenced CDR3 bases are TGTGCAAGCAGCTGGGGGAGTGCAGAAACGCTGTAT. It codes for CASSWGSAETLY. The whole CDR3 protein reads CASSWGSAETLYF. The rearrangement links TRBV16 to TRBJ2-3; D may correspond to TRBD1 or TRBD2 (5 bases each). The CDR3 goes on 1 residue after the read ends, and that part is filled in from the germline J gene. Germline CDR1 is SGHSA and CDR2 is FRNQAP. The CDR3 spans 13 residues. V lost 4 bases, J lost 0 bases, and 5 bases lay in between. The whole variable domain, filled in from reference TRBV16 and TRBJ2-3, reads NAGVIQTPRHKVTGKGQEATLWCEPISGHSAVFWYRQTIVQGLEFLTYFRNQAPIDDSGMPKERFSAQMPNQSHSTLKIQSTQPQDSAVYLCASSWGSAETLYFGSGTRLTVL.

This clone was found a few times. The gene symbols are mouse symbols. The read falls 1 residue short of the CDR3 end, and the missing part is taken from the germline J gene. V usage is TRBV13-1 and J usage is TRBJ2-2; 7 nucleotides agree with TRBD2. Germline CDR1 NSHNY, CDR2 SYGAGN. The CDR3 sequence is 15 residues long. V lost 5 bases to trimming and J lost 0 bases; unmatched junction nucleotides: 4. The CDR3 DNA, read in part, is TGTGCCAGCAGCCACTGGGGATCAAACACCGGGCAGCTCTAC. It is translated as CASSHWGSNTGQLY. The CDR3, in full, reads CASSHWGSNTGQLYF.

Comment on this clone: The genes and germline here are from mouse. The CDR3 is cut off 1 residue early in the read; its end comes from the germline J gene. This chain joins TRBV26 and TRBJ1-3, with TRBD1 matching 7 bases. V was pared by 5 bases and J by 4 bases, with 5 bases of the junction left unmatched. Germline CDR1 reads KGHPV; CDR2 reads FQNQEV (reference sequence). The CDR3 is 14 amino acids. The covered CDR3 bases are TGTGCCAGCAGTAAGACAGGGTCAGGAAATACGCTCTAT. Protein: CASSKTGSGNTLY. The entire CDR3 reads CASSKTGSGNTLYF.

A word on this clone: The germline and genes are mouse ones. The CDR3 goes on 1 residue after the read ends, and that part is filled in from the germline J gene. The chain recombines TRBV26 with TRBJ1-4; 7 bases are shared with TRBD1. Germline-derived CDR1 and CDR2 are KGHPV and FQNQEV (reference sequence). V lost 2 bases to trimming and J lost 4 bases; unmatched junction nucleotides: 1. The CDR3 runs to 14 residues. CDR3 bases read: TGTGCCAGCAGTCTGCAGGGGGTCAACGAAAGATTATTT. Protein product: CASSLQGVNERLF. The entire CDR3 is CASSLQGVNERLFF.

Concerning this clone itself: Gene names and germline refer to mouse. Read sequence stops 1 residue before the CDR3 end, and the germline J gene provides the missing end. The chain carries TRBV22 and TRBJ1-4; no DNA check was done on the table's D call, TRBD1. TRBV22 is a documented pseudogene. CDR3 length equals 13 residues. Partial CDR3 DNA: TGTGCCAGCAGTTCAGTTTCCAACGAAAGATTATTT. Translating it yields CASSSVSNERLF. The CDR3 in full is CASSSVSNERLFF.

Points on this clone: The genes and germline here are from mouse. The read comes to an end 1 residue before the CDR3 does, leaving the germline J gene to fill in the end. J is TRBJ2-5 and V is TRBV12-1, with TRBD2 identical over 13 bases. V lost 4 bases and J lost 2; bases outside the gene matches: 5. From germline, CDR1 is SGHSN and CDR2 HYEKVE. This CDR3 is 16 amino acids long. CDR3 DNA (partial): TGTGCCAGCTCCCGGACTGGGGGGGCGGGCCAAGACACCCAGTAC. Translation: CASSRTGGAGQDTQY. The entire CDR3 is CASSRTGGAGQDTQYF.

To note about this clone: Here the gene names and germline are mouse. The sequence runs out 1 residue before the end of the CDR3; the remainder is reconstructed from the germline J gene. The chain uses TRBV19 and TRBJ1-6; 7 bases align to TRBD1. TRBJ1-6 is assigned to the ORF class and has an uncertain function. Germline CDR1 is FNHDT and CDR2 is SITEND (reference sequence). The length of the CDR3 is 15 residues. The V segment lost 5 bases and the J segment 3 bases; nucleotides outside the gene matches: 5. The chain's CDR3 is CASSRDRIYNSPLYF. The part of the CDR3 DNA that was read is TGTGCCAGCAGCCGGGACAGAATCTATAATTCGCCCCTCTAC.

A note on this clone: Any gene name here is a mouse gene name. The read gets to within 1 residue of the CDR3 end, and the germline J gene fills in the rest. The V and J genes are TRBV23 and TRBJ1-3; the table's D call, TRBD1, has no DNA check behind it. The CDR3 has 16 residues. Germline CDR1 KGHTA, CDR2 FQNQQP. The covered CDR3 bases are TGCTCCAGCAGTCAATCGGGGACAGGGACTGGAAATACGCTCTAT. Translation gives CSSSQSGTGTGNTLY. The full-length CDR3 reads as CSSSQSGTGTGNTLYF.

Notes on this clone: The gene names given are mouse names. The read terminates 1 residue ahead of where the CDR3 ends, so the germline J gene completes it. This chain links TRBV19 with TRBJ2-3; 7 bases align to TRBD1. The CDR3 spans 15 residues. Germline assignment: CDR1 FNHDT and CDR2 SITEND (reference sequence). V was pared by 0 bases and J by 2 bases, with 3 bases of the junction left unmatched. The CDR3 reads CASSIDRGDAETLYF. The DNA read from the CDR3 is TGTGCCAGCAGTATAGACAGGGGTGATGCAGAAACGCTGTAT.

As concerns this clone: The genes and germline here are from mouse. The missing CDR3 end, 1 residue past where the read stops, is filled in from the germline J gene. V gene TRBV3 combines with J gene TRBJ1-4; D gene ambiguous. This CDR3 spans 13 amino acids. V gave up 3 bases and J gave up 0 bases, with 2 bases separating them. The germline V gene encodes CDR1 SNHLY and CDR2 FYNGKV (reference sequence). CDR3 sequence reads: CASSLISNERLFF. The sequenced CDR3 bases are TGTGCCAGCAGCTTGATTTCCAACGAAAGATTATTT.

Turning to this clone: Genes and germline come from the mouse. The read terminates 1 residue ahead of where the CDR3 ends, so the germline J gene completes it. The chain employs TRBV2 and TRBJ2-7, with 12 bases identical to TRBD2. There are 15 residues in the CDR3. Germline V gives CDR1 LGHNA, CDR2 YSYQKL. Losses at the gene ends were 0 bases for V and 6 bases for J; bases not matched to a gene: 3. The DNA read from the CDR3 is TGTGCCAGCAGCCAAGATGGGACTGGGGGGTTTGAACAGTAC. Translation gives CASSQDGTGGFEQY. The full-length CDR3 reads as CASSQDGTGGFEQYF.

As to this clone: Genes and germline are mouse. The read comes to an end 1 residue before the CDR3 does, leaving the germline J gene to fill in the end. The chain links TRBV16 to TRBJ1-4; 7 bases map to TRBD1. The J segment lost 3 bases and the V segment lost 4 bases, leaving 5 bases of the junction unmatched. The germline V gene has CDR1 SGHSA and CDR2 FRNQAP. CDR3 length: 15 amino acids. The CDR3 loop reads CASSSSGGPNERLFF. The DNA read from the CDR3 is TGTGCAAGCAGCTCCTCAGGGGGTCCCAACGAAAGATTATTT. Combining the CDR3 with reference TRBV16 and TRBJ1-4 gives the whole variable domain NAGVIQTPRHKVTGKGQEATLWCEPISGHSAVFWYRQTIVQGLEFLTYFRNQAPIDDSGMPKERFSAQMPNQSHSTLKIQSTQPQDSAVYLCASSSSGGPNERLFFGHGTKLSVL.

This clone has only a few counts. The gene names here belong to mouse. Read sequence stops 1 residue before the CDR3 end, and the germline J gene provides the missing end. This rearrangement joins TRBV26 to TRBJ2-7, with 8 nucleotides matching TRBD2. From germline, CDR1 is KGHPV and CDR2 FQNQEV (reference sequence). Trimming cost V 4 bases and J 5 bases; bases outside gene matches: 4. The CDR3 sequence is 13 residues long. The CDR3 DNA, read in part, is TGTGCCAGCAGTCCCTCTGGGGGGAATGAACAGTAC. The encoded protein is CASSPSGGNEQY. The CDR3 in its entirety is CASSPSGGNEQYF.

By proportion, this clone is medium-sized. Germline and genes here are mouse. The read terminates 1 residue ahead of where the CDR3 ends, so the germline J gene completes it. The rearrangement uses TRBV24 and TRBJ1-4; the D gene is possibly TRBD1 (5 bases). This CDR3 is built from 14 residues. V gave up 6 bases and J gave up 0 bases, with 8 bases separating them. Germline assignment: CDR1 KGHTA and CDR2 FRNEEI. CDR3 bases read: TGTGCCAGCAGGATCAGGGTTTCCAACGAAAGATTATTT. Translated: CASRIRVSNERLF. The full CDR3 is CASRIRVSNERLFF.

A word on this clone: Gene labels here are mouse ones. The sequenced fragment ends 1 residue before the CDR3 boundary, so the rest is inferred from the germline J gene. The chain carries TRBV26 and TRBJ1-2; D uncertain. The CDR3 has 12 amino acids. Germline V CDR1 and CDR2: KGHPV, FQNQEV (reference sequence). The ends were cut back, 4 bases at V and 4 bases at J, with 7 bases in the middle. The sequenced part of the CDR3 DNA is TGTGCCAGCAGTCGGTCCGCCTCCGACTACACC. Protein: CASSRSASDYT. The CDR3, in full, reads CASSRSASDYTF.